Below are 31 T cell receptor beta chains sequenced from a single sample in a study of blood T cells in healthy people across ages. A sample-barcoded 5' primer and a J-beta primer mix were used in a second PCR of about 6 to 11 cycles. One entry per CDR3 protein, called by TCRdb with MiXCR from the 5' RACE reads. The sample records approximately 1,100,000 distinct CDR3 sequences, around 45% being singletons. Sequenced input: blood. The receptors originated from a woman aged 60 to 75 in good health.

In its sample, this clonotype was seen a few times. The chain carries TRBV29-1 and TRBJ2-7, with D perhaps TRBD2 (5 bases). Germline CDR1 SQVTM, CDR2 ANQGSEA. Trimming removed 4 bases at V and 4 bases at J, with 5 bases between. This CDR3 contains 10 residues. CDR3: CSVGEYEQYF. CDR3 in DNA: TGCAGCGTTGGGGAGTACGAGCAGTACTTC.

The V call is TRBV10-1, the J call TRBJ2-3, with 10 bases that match TRBD2. The CDR3 is made up of 15 amino acids. Germline CDR1 is WNHNN and CDR2 is SYGVQD (reference sequence). V dropped 3 bases and J dropped 6; count of bases not matched to a gene: 6. CDR3 sequence reads: CASSEIAGGYDTQYF. CDR3 nucleotides: TGCGCCAGCAGTGAAATAGCGGGAGGATATGATACGCAGTATTTT.

This clonotype was seen a few times. The CDR3 bases are TGTGCCAGCAGTTACGACGGTTATGATGAGCAGTTCTTC. Translating it yields CASSYDGYDEQFF. The V gene is TRBV6-5, the J gene TRBJ2-1; D gene uncertain. CDR1 and CDR2 (germline): MNHEY, SVGAGI. Trimming cost V 2 bases and J 8 bases, with 10 bases left between them. The CDR3 is 13 amino acids.

This clonotype was seen a few times. The gene calls are TRBV18 and TRBJ1-5, with D unclear. V dropped 2 bases and J dropped 5 bases, with 7 bases sitting between them. The CDR3 runs to 13 residues. CDR1 KGHSH and CDR2 LQKENI come from the germline V gene. CDR3: CASSPSTDQPQHF. The CDR3 coding sequence is TGTGCCAGCTCACCATCCACAGATCAGCCCCAGCATTTT. The entire variable domain, with the rest obtained from reference TRBV18 and TRBJ1-5, is as follows: NAGVMQNPRHLVRRRGQEARLRCSPMKGHSHVYWYRQLPEEGLKFMVYLQKENIIDESGMPKERFSAEFPKEGPSILRIQQVVRGDSAAYFCASSPSTDQPQHFGDGTRLSIL.

This chain links TRBV9 with TRBJ2-3; TRBD1 aligns across 7 bases. Germline V gene lookup returns CDR1 SGDLS and CDR2 YYNGEE. Trimming at V came to 3 bases and at J to 7 bases, leaving 14 bases not matched to a gene. The CDR3 length is 16 residues. The CDR3 spells CASSGGGTSGMNTQYF. The CDR3 nucleotides are TGTGCCAGCAGCGGAGGGGGCACCTCGGGGATGAATACGCAGTATTTT.

The chain uses TRBV6-5 and TRBJ2-7, with TRBD1 identical over 9 bases. Unmatched junction bases numbered 12, after V lost 5 bases and J lost 7 bases. Germline-derived CDR1 and CDR2 are MNHEY and SVGAGI. The CDR3 is made up of 15 amino acids. Here the CDR3 DNA reads TGTGCCAGCAGTCAGACAGGGGGGCCATACAATGAGCAGTACTTC. It specifies CASSQTGGPYNEQYF.

This sequence joins TRBV6-6 and TRBJ2-3, with a tentative D call TRBD1 (5 bases). The CDR3 runs to 13 residues. V was shortened by 5 bases and J by 1 base, with 7 bases between the two germline ends. CDR1 MNHNY and CDR2 SVGAGI come from the germline V gene (reference sequence). The CDR3 region has the DNA TGTGCCAGCAGTAGACAGCGCACAGATACGCAGTATTTT. This codes for CASSRQRTDTQYF.

This chain connects TRBV6-5 to TRBJ2-1; 8 nucleotides line up with TRBD2. The CDR3 consists of 15 residues. The J segment lost 6 bases and the V segment lost 6 bases, leaving 10 bases of the junction unmatched. Looked up from germline, CDR1 is MNHEY and CDR2 is SVGAGI. This chain's CDR3 is CASSPPGTRSNEQFF. The CDR3 nucleotides read TGTGCCAGCAGCCCCCCCGGGACTAGAAGCAATGAGCAGTTCTTC.

The CDR3 sequence: CSARDRLSGDSPLHF. DNA for the CDR3: TGCAGTGCTAGAGATCGTTTGAGTGGGGATTCACCCCTCCACTTT. The chain has TRBV20-1 and TRBJ1-6; D gene uncertain. Germline loops: CDR1 DFQATT, CDR2 SNEGSKA (reference sequence). The CDR3 totals 15 residues. The ends were cut back, 0 bases at V and 8 bases at J, with 14 bases in the middle.

This clonotype was counted a few times. The chain employs TRBV5-1 and TRBJ2-7; TRBD2 might be the D (6 bases). The CDR3 spans 13 residues. The V gene's germline CDR1 is SGHRS and CDR2 YFSETQ. V was pared by 2 bases and J by 5 bases, with 11 bases between. The CDR3 here is CASSLAGYHEQYF. The CDR3 bases are TGCGCCAGCAGCTTAGCGGGTTACCACGAGCAGTACTTC. The full variable domain, with the rest looked up from reference TRBV5-1 and TRBJ2-7, is KAGVTQTPRYLIKTRGQQVTLSCSPISGHRSVSWYQQTPGQGLQFLFEYFSETQRNKGNFPGRFSGRQFSNSRSEMNVSTLELGDSALYLCASSLAGYHEQYFGPGTRLTVT.

CDR3 residues: CASSLASGSRDEQFF. CDR3 nucleotides: TGTGCCAGCAGCTTAGCAAGCGGGAGTAGGGATGAGCAGTTCTTC. The chain has TRBV13 and TRBJ2-1; 8 bases fit TRBD2. Germline V gives CDR1 PRHDT, CDR2 FYEKMQ (reference sequence). The CDR3 spans 15 residues. Trimming at V came to 1 base and at J to 8 bases, leaving 7 bases not matched to a gene.

This clonotype occurred many times. The V and J genes are TRBV5-1 and TRBJ2-5, with 15 bases identical to TRBD2. With V trimmed by 3 bases and J by 4 bases, 4 bases remained unmatched. This CDR3 is 16 amino acids long. Germline V gives CDR1 SGHRS, CDR2 YFSETQ. In nucleotides, the CDR3 is TGCGCCAGCAGCTCGGGACTAGCGGGGGGTAGAGAGACCCAGTACTTC. This gives the protein CASSSGLAGGRETQYF. The full variable domain, its missing parts supplied by reference TRBV5-1 and TRBJ2-5, is KAGVTQTPRYLIKTRGQQVTLSCSPISGHRSVSWYQQTPGQGLQFLFEYFSETQRNKGNFPGRFSGRQFSNSRSEMNVSTLELGDSALYLCASSSGLAGGRETQYFGPGTRLLVL.

A remark on this clonotype: A junction boundary mismatches the germline segment, possibly from a read error. The chain has TRBV20-1 and TRBJ2-3, with TRBD2 identical over 10 bases. CDR3 length: 14 amino acids. Germline loops: CDR1 DFQATT, CDR2 SNEGSKA (reference sequence). This chain's CDR3 is CSAKVAGGTETQYF. CDR3 DNA: TGCAGTGCTAAAGTAGCGGGAGGCACAGAAACGCAGTATTTT.

The rearrangement uses TRBV11-2 and TRBJ2-1; the match to TRBD2 covers 8 bases. Unmatched junction bases numbered 8, after V lost 1 base and J lost 9 bases. The CDR3 extends over 15 amino acids. The germline V gene has CDR1 SGHAT and CDR2 FQNNGV. Here the CDR3 reads CASSLVPSGLGEQFF. The CDR3 DNA follows: TGTGCCAGCAGCTTAGTCCCTAGCGGGCTAGGTGAGCAGTTCTTC.

J is TRBJ1-3 and V is TRBV7-3, with TRBD1 matching 9 bases. This CDR3 contains 16 residues. Germline CDR1 SGHTA, CDR2 FQGTGA. With V trimmed by 5 bases and J by 0 bases, 5 bases remained unmatched. CDR3 nucleotides: TGTGCCAGCAGCCTACTGGACAGGGGCTCTGGAAACACCATATATTTT. Its translation: CASSLLDRGSGNTIYF.

This chain joins TRBV11-2 and TRBJ1-6; no firm D call. Per the germline V gene, CDR1 is SGHAT and CDR2 is FQNNGV. V lost 1 base and J lost 8, with 9 bases in between. The CDR3 contains 14 residues. CDR3 sequence: CASSLAYGDSPLHF. CDR3 DNA: TGTGCCAGCAGCTTAGCTTACGGGGATTCACCCCTCCACTTT.

This sequence joins TRBV20-1 and TRBJ2-7; 8 bases agree with TRBD2. This CDR3 is built from 15 residues. The V gene end was trimmed by 3 bases and the J gene end by 4 bases; junction bases not matched to a gene: 11. Germline V gene sequence: CDR1 DFQATT, CDR2 SNEGSKA (reference sequence). This chain's CDR3 is CSARAPGLVTYEQYF. The CDR3 region has the DNA TGCAGTGCTAGGGCACCGGGACTAGTGACGTACGAGCAGTACTTC.

This clonotype was counted between two and nine times. In DNA form, the CDR3 reads TGTGCCAGCAGCTTAGGCGGGGGGAAGTTTGAGCAGTTCTTC. This encodes CASSLGGGKFEQFF. The chain joins TRBV7-2 to TRBJ2-1; 8 bases are a match to TRBD2. Trimming cost V 1 base and J 9 bases; bases outside gene matches: 5. Germline V gene data show CDR1 as SGHTA and CDR2 as FQGNSA. The CDR3 sequence is 14 residues long. The full variable domain, completed using reference TRBV7-2 and TRBJ2-1, is GAGVSQSPSNKVTEKGKDVELRCDPISGHTALYWYRQSLGQGLEFLIYFQGNSAPDKSGLPSDRFSAERTGGSVSTLTIQRTQQEDSAVYLCASSLGGGKFEQFFGPGTRLTVL.

Only a few counts were recorded for this clonotype. The gene calls are TRBV27 and TRBJ2-5, with D maybe TRBD1 (6 bases). V lost 4 bases, J lost 5 bases, and 23 bases lay in between. Per germline, CDR1 MNHEY and CDR2 SMNVEV (reference sequence). The CDR3 is made up of 17 amino acids. The CDR3 nucleotides read TGTGCCAGCAGTTCCTACCCCCCGGCAGGGGTTGGGGAGACCCAGTACTTC. This encodes CASSSYPPAGVGETQYF.

The chain has TRBV10-3 and TRBJ1-4, with D hard to call. Trimming pared 0 bases from V and 5 bases from J, leaving 22 bases between. The germline V gene encodes CDR1 ENHRY and CDR2 SYGVKD. The CDR3 consists of 19 residues. This CDR3 is CAISESREGSGLLNEKLFF. The CDR3 region has the DNA TGTGCCATCAGTGAGTCACGAGAGGGATCGGGATTACTCAATGAAAAACTGTTTTTT.

This clonotype was counted once. V is TRBV21-1 and J is TRBJ1-5. TRBV21-1 is a recognized pseudogene. The CDR3 spans 14 residues. The CDR3: CASSPKGENQPQHF. DNA of the CDR3: TGTGCCAGCAGTCCGAAAGGAGAAAATCAGCCCCAGCATTTT.

This clonotype was detected only a few times. The chain links TRBV27 to TRBJ1-2; D is possibly TRBD1 (6 bases). CDR1 is MNHEY and CDR2 is SMNVEV in the germline V gene (reference sequence). V was cut by 0 bases and J by 2 bases, with 10 bases left in between. The CDR3 runs to 15 residues. The CDR3 nucleotides read TGTGCCAGCAGTTTATCGGGGGGGACAAACTATGGCTACACCTTC. This translates into CASSLSGGTNYGYTF.

The CDR3 reads CASSLGQADSNQPQHF. In nucleotides, the CDR3 is TGTGCCAGCAGTTTAGGGCAGGCGGATAGCAATCAGCCCCAGCATTTT. This chain connects TRBV28 to TRBJ1-5, with D unclear. CDR1 is MDHEN, CDR2 SYDVKM, per germline. The CDR3 has 16 residues. The ends were cut back, 2 bases at V and 0 bases at J, with 11 bases in the middle.

This clonotype was detected only a few times. DNA for the CDR3: TGCAGCGTCACCCAGGGGTTTTCGGAGACCCAGTACTTC. Translation: CSVTQGFSETQYF. V gene TRBV29-1 combines with J gene TRBJ2-5, with a weak D call TRBD1 (6 bases). Per the germline V gene, CDR1 is SQVTM and CDR2 is ANQGSEA. CDR3 length: 13 amino acids. Trimming removed 6 bases from V and 5 bases from J, with 16 bases in between.

This clonotype was observed a handful of times. The chain joins TRBV27 to TRBJ2-4; a possible D gene is TRBD1 (5 bases). Trimming left V 4 bases short and J 9 bases short, with 16 bases between. The germline CDR1 and CDR2 sequences are MNHEY and SMNVEV (reference sequence). CDR3 length: 14 residues. CDR3 coding DNA: TGTGCCAGCAGTTCCGGCCCCCTGGGGCCCATTCAGTACTTC. Encoded protein: CASSSGPLGPIQYF.

For this clonotype: A junction boundary mismatches the germline segment, possibly from a read error. This sequence joins TRBV5-1 and TRBJ2-7; 7 bases match TRBD1. This CDR3 comprises 14 residues. Germline V gives CDR1 SGHRS, CDR2 YFSETQ. The DNA of the CDR3 is TGCGTCAGCAGCTTGGTCGGGACAGCCTACGAGCAGTACTTC. It codes for CVSSLVGTAYEQYF. The full variable domain, with the rest looked up from reference TRBV5-1 and TRBJ2-7, is KAGVTQTPRYLIKTRGQQVTLSCSPISGHRSVSWYQQTPGQGLQFLFEYFSETQRNKGNFPGRFSGRQFSNSRSEMNVSTLELGDSALYLCVSSLVGTAYEQYFGPGTRLTVT.

The chain has TRBV28 and TRBJ2-2, with no clear D. Looked up from germline, CDR1 is MDHEN and CDR2 is SYDVKM. With 8 bases removed from V and 9 bases from J, the gap between germline ends came to 10 bases. The CDR3 covers 11 residues. DNA for the CDR3: TGTGCCAGCGGTGATGATCGGGAGCTGTTTTTT. It encodes CASGDDRELFF.

The CDR3, as DNA: TGCGCCAGCAGCGGGAGGGCAACTAGCACAGATACGCAGTATTTT. The encoded protein is CASSGRATSTDTQYF. The genes are TRBV5-1 and TRBJ2-3, with 7 bases identical to TRBD2. Trimming at V came to 4 bases and at J to 0 bases, leaving 5 bases not matched to a gene. There are 15 residues in the CDR3. Germline V gene lookup returns CDR1 SGHRS and CDR2 YFSETQ.

The chain joins TRBV5-6 to TRBJ1-4; D is ambiguous. CDR3 size: 13 residues. Trimming stripped 1 base from V and 8 bases from J, with 9 bases between. The germline V gene has CDR1 SGHDT and CDR2 YYEEEE. The CDR3 sequence is CASSLILEEKLFF. The CDR3 coding sequence is TGTGCCAGCAGCTTGATTCTGGAGGAAAAACTGTTTTTT.

Comments on this clonotype: The junction and the germline gene differ at one end; a read error may be behind it. This chain joins TRBV5-1 and TRBJ2-6; a weak D match, TRBD1 (6 bases). This CDR3 is built from 17 residues. CDR1 and CDR2 from the germline V gene are SGHRS and YFSETQ. The CDR3, as DNA: TGCGCCAGCAGCTTGGACACAGGGCGGTTGGGGGCCAACATCCTGACTTTC. Its protein product is CASSLDTGRLGANILTF.

This clonotype came up a few times. This rearrangement joins TRBV29-1 to TRBJ2-1, with 12 positions matching TRBD2. Losses at the gene ends were 0 bases for V and 2 bases for J; bases not matched to a gene: 2. CDR1 is SQVTM and CDR2 is ANQGSEA in the germline V gene. This CDR3 has 16 amino acids. The CDR3 loop is CSVEEGLAGPYNEQFF. In DNA form, the CDR3 reads TGCAGCGTTGAAGAAGGACTAGCGGGACCCTACAATGAGCAGTTCTTC.